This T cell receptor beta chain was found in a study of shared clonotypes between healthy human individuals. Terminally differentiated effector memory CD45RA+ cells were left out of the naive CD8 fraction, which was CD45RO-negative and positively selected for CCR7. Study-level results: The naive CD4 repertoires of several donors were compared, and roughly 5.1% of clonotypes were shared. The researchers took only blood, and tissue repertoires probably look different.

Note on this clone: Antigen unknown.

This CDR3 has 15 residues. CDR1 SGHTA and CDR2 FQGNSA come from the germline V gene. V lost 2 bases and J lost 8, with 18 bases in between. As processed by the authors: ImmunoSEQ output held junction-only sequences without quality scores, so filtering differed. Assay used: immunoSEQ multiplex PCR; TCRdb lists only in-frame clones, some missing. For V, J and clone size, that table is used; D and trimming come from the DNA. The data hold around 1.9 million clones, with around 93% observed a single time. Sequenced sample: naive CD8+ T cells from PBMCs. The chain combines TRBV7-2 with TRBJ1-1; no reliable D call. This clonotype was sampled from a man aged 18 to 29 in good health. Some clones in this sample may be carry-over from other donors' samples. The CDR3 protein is CASSLWAQRNSEAFF. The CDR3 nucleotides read TGTGCCAGCAGCTTATGGGCGCAGAGAAACTCCGAAGCTTTCTTT.